What follows are 26 T cell receptor beta chains derived from one specimen sequenced in a study of response to subunit inactivated influenza vaccine. TCRdb re-analysed the RT-PCR reads in MiXCR, keeping a single row per CDR3 protein. Among more than 700,000 distinct CDR3 sequences listed, about 20% were seen once. This specimen consisted of PBMCs from blood, obtained around 5 days after vaccination. All receptors come from a man aged 45-60 years who received an inactivated influenza vaccine.

This clonotype has just a few counts. The CDR3, as DNA: TGTGCCACCAGCAGGGAGCGGGGGTTCAACACCGGGGAGCTGTTTTTT. It is translated as CATSRERGFNTGELFF. The genes are TRBV15 and TRBJ2-2; 8 nucleotides match TRBD2. Trimming cost V 3 bases and J 2 bases; bases outside gene matches: 5. The CDR3 runs 16 residues. CDR1 is LNHNV, CDR2 YYDKDF, per germline (reference sequence).

DNA of the CDR3: TGTGCCAGCAGCCAGATCGACAGTCCCGGCTCTGGGGCCAACGTCCTGACTTTC. Its protein product is CASSQIDSPGSGANVLTF. The chain combines TRBV7-8 with TRBJ2-6; the D gene is possibly TRBD1 (5 bases). The CDR3 runs 18 residues. CDR1 and CDR2 (germline): SGHVS, FQNEAQ. V was cut by 5 bases and J by 0 bases, with 17 bases left in between.

The V and J genes are TRBV9 and TRBJ2-2; no clear D gene. The ends were cut back, 0 bases at V and 5 bases at J, with 11 bases in the middle. This CDR3 contains 15 residues. Per the germline V gene, CDR1 is SGDLS and CDR2 is YYNGEE. DNA of the CDR3: TGTGCCAGCAGCGTAGCTGGTCAGTCGACCGGGGAGCTGTTTTTT. Translated: CASSVAGQSTGELFF.

This clonotype was found once. The rearrangement joins TRBV10-3 to TRBJ1-2; 12 nucleotides align to TRBD1. CDR1 ENHRY and CDR2 SYGVKD come from the germline V gene. This CDR3 has 15 amino acids. The V segment lost 6 bases and the J segment 8 bases; nucleotides outside the gene matches: 10. As DNA, the CDR3 is TGTGCCATCAGAAATCCGGGACAGGGGGCGGAAGGCTACACCTTC. It translates to CAIRNPGQGAEGYTF.

This chain links TRBV27 with TRBJ2-1; the D is unclear. The CDR3 sequence is 9 residues long. Germline CDR1 MNHEY, CDR2 SMNVEV (reference sequence). V was clipped by 7 bases and J by 12 bases, with 7 bases between them. CDR3 loop: CASTPAQFF. CDR3 nucleotide sequence: TGTGCCAGCACCCCCGCGCAGTTCTTC.

This clonotype has ten or more counts. The chain joins TRBV27 to TRBJ1-4; 12 positions agree with TRBD1. CDR1 MNHEY and CDR2 SMNVEV come from the germline V gene (reference sequence). Trimming cost V 1 base and J 0 bases; bases outside gene matches: 15. The CDR3 consists of 22 residues. The CDR3: CASSLYGTGGFGRYATNEKLFF. The CDR3, as DNA: TGTGCCAGCAGTTTATACGGGACAGGGGGCTTTGGACGTTACGCAACTAATGAAAAACTGTTTTTT.

The V and J genes are TRBV6-5 and TRBJ2-1; TRBD2 matches 7 bases. From germline, CDR1 is MNHEY and CDR2 SVGAGI. This CDR3 has 17 amino acids. Trimming cost V 0 bases and J 1 base; bases outside gene matches: 6. The CDR3 nucleotides read TGTGCCAGCAGTTACTCGAACGCGGGGGAGTCCTACAATGAGCAGTTCTTC. It translates to CASSYSNAGESYNEQFF.

The rearrangement joins TRBV5-6 to TRBJ1-1; D gene uncertain. The germline CDR1 and CDR2 sequences are SGHDT and YYEEEE. Trimming took 3 bases from V and 6 from J, leaving 6 bases between them. This CDR3 has 11 residues. DNA of the CDR3: TGTGCCAGCAGCTCTCCGGCTGAAGCTTTCTTT. Translated: CASSSPAEAFF. Full variable domain (outside the CDR3, taken from reference TRBV5-6 and TRBJ1-1): DAGVTQSPTHLIKTRGQQVTLRCSPKSGHDTVSWYQQALGQGPQFIFQYYEEEERQRGNFPDRFSGHQFPNYSSELNVNALLLGDSALYLCASSSPAEAFFGQGTRLTVV.

This clonotype has more than one count but fewer than ten. As DNA, the CDR3 is TGCGCCAGCAGCTCCGGATCAGGGACAGTCATTTCGGGCGAGCAGTACTTC. Its protein is CASSSGSGTVISGEQYF. The chain recombines TRBV5-1 with TRBJ2-7, with 7 bases identical to TRBD1. The CDR3 sequence is 17 residues long. Germline V lookup: CDR1 SGHRS, CDR2 YFSETQ. The V segment lost 3 bases and the J segment 6 bases; nucleotides outside the gene matches: 18.

CDR3 nucleotides: TGTGCCAGCAGTTACGGACAGGGGGCTATCAACGAGCAGTACTTC. Its translation: CASSYGQGAINEQYF. The chain uses TRBV6-5 and TRBJ2-7; 11 positions agree with TRBD1. The germline V gene has CDR1 MNHEY and CDR2 SVGAGI. The length of the CDR3 is 15 residues. The V gene end was trimmed by 2 bases and the J gene end by 5 bases; junction bases not matched to a gene: 5.

This clonotype was seen only a few times. The chain is built from TRBV12-3 or TRBV12-4 and TRBJ2-5; TRBD1 might be the D (5 bases). V shed 6 bases and J shed 0 bases, with 8 bases lying between them. CDR3 size: 13 residues. The chain's CDR3 is CASRDSNQETQYF. The DNA of the CDR3 is TGTGCCAGCAGAGACAGCAACCAAGAGACCCAGTACTTC.

This clonotype was counted ten times or more. This chain links TRBV20-1 with TRBJ1-2; 7 bases are shared with TRBD1. The CDR3 has 14 amino acids. Germline values: CDR1 DFQATT, CDR2 SNEGSKA (reference sequence). After removal of 3 bases from V and 6 bases from J, the junction contained 10 bases not matched to a gene. Here the CDR3 DNA reads TGCAGTGCTAGGGACACAGGGGTCAAAGATGGCTACACCTTC. It is translated as CSARDTGVKDGYTF.

In its sample, this clonotype was seen a few times. CDR3 nucleotide sequence: TGCGCCAGCAGCCAAATAGGGGGAGCAAACAATGAGCAGTTCTTC. As protein: CASSQIGGANNEQFF. The V call is TRBV4-3, the J call TRBJ2-1; D perhaps matches TRBD1 (6 bases). Germline assignment: CDR1 LGHNA and CDR2 YSLEER. Deletions cut 2 bases from V and 5 bases from J, with 13 bases between. This CDR3 has 15 amino acids.

This clonotype was counted between two and nine times. V and J are TRBV10-3 and TRBJ2-5; 9 nucleotides line up with TRBD1. V was clipped by 4 bases and J by 11 bases; unmatched bases: 11. Germline assignment: CDR1 ENHRY and CDR2 SYGVKD. This CDR3 contains 14 residues. The DNA of the CDR3 is TGTGCCATCAGTGGGACAGGGGCGGACGCGGTTCAGTACTTC. Its translation: CAISGTGADAVQYF.

The rearrangement links TRBV7-6 to TRBJ2-5; D gene uncertain. V was cut by 0 bases and J by 2 bases, with 10 bases left in between. Germline values: CDR1 SGHVS, CDR2 FNYEAQ. The CDR3 covers 15 residues. CDR3 DNA: TGTGCCAGCAGCTTAGCGCCTGCGGTGCAAGAGACCCAGTACTTC. Amino acid sequence: CASSLAPAVQETQYF.

At least ten counts were recorded for this clonotype. The chain is built from TRBV7-6 and TRBJ2-7, with 8 bases fitting TRBD2. The germline V gene encodes CDR1 SGHVS and CDR2 FNYEAQ. V lost 5 bases and J lost 1; bases outside the gene matches: 7. This CDR3 spans 15 amino acids. The CDR3 region is CASSGSGSKSYEQYF. CDR3 DNA: TGTGCCAGCAGCGGAAGCGGGAGTAAATCCTACGAGCAGTACTTC.

This clonotype was found a few times. The rearrangement uses TRBV7-6 and TRBJ2-5; D unclear. V was trimmed by 5 bases and J by 2 bases, leaving 21 bases between them. This CDR3 has 17 amino acids. Germline-derived CDR1 and CDR2 are SGHVS and FNYEAQ. The CDR3 DNA reads as TGTGCCAGCAGCCAGCGTTTAGTATCGGGCATACAAGAGACCCAGTACTTC. This codes for CASSQRLVSGIQETQYF.

This clonotype was counted between two and nine times. The V call is TRBV15, the J call TRBJ2-4; D is perhaps TRBD2 (6 bases). V lost 3 bases and J lost 2, with 11 bases in between. The CDR3 consists of 15 residues. The germline CDR1 and CDR2 sequences are LNHNV and YYDKDF (reference sequence). In nucleotides, the CDR3 is TGTGCCACCAGCAGGGAGGGCGGAACCAAAAACATTCAGTACTTC. This gives the protein CATSREGGTKNIQYF.

This chain joins TRBV29-1 and TRBJ2-7; 7 bases align to TRBD1. V shed 1 base and J 5 bases; nucleotides not matched to a gene: 14. This CDR3 is 16 amino acids long. CDR1 is SQVTM, CDR2 ANQGSEA, per germline. The CDR3 is CSVEGIQGKIVDEQYF. CDR3 DNA: TGCAGCGTTGAAGGAATACAGGGGAAGATCGTCGACGAGCAGTACTTC.

This clonotype came up a few times. This chain uses TRBV20-1 with TRBJ2-7; the D gene is possibly TRBD2 (6 bases). The CDR3 runs to 14 residues. Trimming stripped 2 bases from V and 6 bases from J, with 17 bases between. Germline assignment: CDR1 DFQATT and CDR2 SNEGSKA (reference sequence). The CDR3: CSARLGSVAGEQYF. The CDR3 region has the DNA TGCAGTGCTAGACTCGGGAGTGTGGCGGGCGAGCAGTACTTC.

CDR3 protein: CASSSPRLAAPTDTQYF. For the CDR3, the DNA is TGTGCCAGCAGTTCTCCGAGACTAGCGGCGCCTACAGATACGCAGTATTTT. The chain couples TRBV28 to TRBJ2-3, with TRBD2 identical over 9 bases. CDR3 size: 17 residues. Germline V gene data show CDR1 as MDHEN and CDR2 as SYDVKM. V lost 4 bases, J lost 3 bases, and 11 bases stayed unmatched.

The chain recombines TRBV15 with TRBJ2-7, with 12 bases lining up with TRBD2. The germline gives CDR1 LNHNV, CDR2 YYDKDF (reference sequence). The CDR3 is 13 residues long. Trimming cost V 6 bases and J 3 bases; bases outside gene matches: 0. The CDR3 sequence: CATRTSGGYEQYF. The CDR3 coding sequence is TGTGCCACCAGGACTAGCGGGGGCTACGAGCAGTACTTC.

The chain carries TRBV12-3 or TRBV12-4 and TRBJ2-1, with TRBD1 matching over 10 bases. Trimming took 7 bases from V and 4 from J; bases not matched to a gene: 7. The CDR3 length is 15 residues. CDR3 loop: CASTLGTGAYNEQFF. DNA for the CDR3: TGTGCCAGCACCCTAGGGACAGGGGCTTACAATGAGCAGTTCTTC.

This sequence joins TRBV24-1 and TRBJ2-1, with D perhaps matching TRBD1 (6 bases). V lost 7 bases and J lost 5, with 8 bases in between. The CDR3 length is 12 residues. CDR1 and CDR2 (germline): KGHDR, SFDVKD. The CDR3 DNA reads as TGTGCCACCAGAGGGACAAACAATGAGCAGTTCTTC. It encodes CATRGTNNEQFF.

Only a few counts were recorded for this clonotype. The J gene is TRBJ2-1, the V gene TRBV7-8; 8 bases line up with TRBD1. There are 14 residues in the CDR3. Germline V gives CDR1 SGHVS, CDR2 FQNEAQ. Trimming at V came to 3 bases and at J to 4 bases, leaving 2 bases not matched to a gene. The CDR3 protein is CASSFDRGYNEQFF. The CDR3 region has the DNA TGTGCCAGCAGCTTCGACAGGGGATACAATGAGCAGTTCTTC.

This chain connects TRBV4-3 to TRBJ1-4, with 7 bases fitting TRBD1. Trimming at V came to 3 bases and at J to 4 bases, leaving 5 bases not matched to a gene. From germline, CDR1 is LGHNA and CDR2 YSLEER. CDR3 length equals 15 residues. CDR3 in amino acids: CASSQRDSYNEKLFF. CDR3 coding DNA: TGCGCCAGCAGCCAGAGGGACAGCTATAATGAAAAACTGTTTTTT.